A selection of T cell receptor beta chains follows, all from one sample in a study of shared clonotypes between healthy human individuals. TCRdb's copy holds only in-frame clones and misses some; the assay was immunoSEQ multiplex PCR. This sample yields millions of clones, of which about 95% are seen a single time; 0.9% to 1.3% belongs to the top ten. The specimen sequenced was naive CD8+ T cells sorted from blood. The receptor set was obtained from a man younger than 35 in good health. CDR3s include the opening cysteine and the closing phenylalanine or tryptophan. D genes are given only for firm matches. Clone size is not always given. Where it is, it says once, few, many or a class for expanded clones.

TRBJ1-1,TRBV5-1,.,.,TGCGCCAGCAGCCCGGACAGCTCGAACACTGAAGCTTTCTTT,CASSPDSSNTEAFF
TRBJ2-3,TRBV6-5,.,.,TGTGCCAGCAGTTACTCGGAAGCTCCCCCGAATACGCAGTATTTT,CASSYSEAPPNTQYF
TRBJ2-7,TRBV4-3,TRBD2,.,TGCGCCAGCAGCCAAGAGGGGGGACTAGCGGACCCAGAGGGTGTTTACGAGCAGTACTTC,CASSQEGGLADPEGVYEQYF
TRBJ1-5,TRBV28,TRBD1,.,TGTGCCAGCAGTTCATCCCACAGGGGCAGCAATCAGCCCCAGCATTTT,CASSSSHRGSNQPQHF
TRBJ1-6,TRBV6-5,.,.,TGTGCCAGCAGTTACAGCGAGGGGAATTCACCCCTCCACTTT,CASSYSEGNSPLHF
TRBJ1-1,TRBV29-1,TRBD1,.,TGCAGCGTTGATGGCCAGGGGGTGGGTGTGAACACTGAAGCTTTCTTT,CSVDGQGVGVNTEAFF
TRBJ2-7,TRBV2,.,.,TGTGCCAGCATTTCTCAGGGATACGAGCAGTACTTC,CASISQGYEQYF
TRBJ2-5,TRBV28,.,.,TGTGCCAGCAGTCTACAGGGTCTCGGGGAGACCCAGTACTTC,CASSLQGLGETQYF
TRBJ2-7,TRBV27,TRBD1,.,TGTGCCAGCAGTTACAGGGGGCCATCCTACGAGCAGTACTTC,CASSYRGPSYEQYF
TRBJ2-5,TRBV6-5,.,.,TGTGCCAGCAGTTACGGAGGGGGGATCCAAGAGACCCAGTACTTC,CASSYGGGIQETQYF
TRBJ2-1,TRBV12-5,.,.,TGTGCTAGTGGTTTACCTAATGTGGGGACCCCTAAGAATGAGCAGTTCTTC,CASGLPNVGTPKNEQFF
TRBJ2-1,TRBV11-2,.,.,TGTGCCAGCAGCTTAGTAGCAGGGGTAATAGGATACAATGAGCAGTTCTTC,CASSLVAGVIGYNEQFF
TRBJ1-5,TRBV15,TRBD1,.,TGTGCCACCAGCAGTGGACAGGGGGTCAGCAATCAGCCCCAGCATTTT,CATSSGQGVSNQPQHF
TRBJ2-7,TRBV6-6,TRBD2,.,TGTGCCAGCAGTAGGGGGGGCCGGGAGGGCCGGTACGAGCAGTACTTC,CASSRGGREGRYEQYF
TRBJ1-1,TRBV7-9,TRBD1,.,TGTGCCAGCAGCCAGGGACAGTTGAACACTGAAGCTTTCTTT,CASSQGQLNTEAFF
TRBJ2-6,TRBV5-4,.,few,TGTGCCAGCAGCCCCGCAGGGAGTGGGGCCAACGTCCTGACTTTC,CASSPAGSGANVLTF
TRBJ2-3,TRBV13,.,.,TGTGCCAGCAGCATGTGGAGGGGGTCCGGAGCAGATACGCAGTATTTT,CASSMWRGSGADTQYF
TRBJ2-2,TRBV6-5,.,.,TGTGCCAGCAGTTGGCGGGAGAACACCGGGGAGCTGTTTTTT,CASSWRENTGELFF
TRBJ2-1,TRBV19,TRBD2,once,TGTGCCAGTAGTCCGGGACTAGCGGGAAATGAGCAGTTCTTC,CASSPGLAGNEQFF
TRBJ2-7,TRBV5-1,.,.,TGCGCCAGCAGCTTCAGCGGCAGGAGCTACGAGCAGTACTTC,CASSFSGRSYEQYF
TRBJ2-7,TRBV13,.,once,TGTGCCAGCAGCGCGGCTAGCGAGCAGTACTTC,CASSAASEQYF
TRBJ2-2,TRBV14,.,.,TGTGCCAGCAGCCAAGGAACAGGCGTCACCGGGGAGCTGTTTTTT,CASSQGTGVTGELFF
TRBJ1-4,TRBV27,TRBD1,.,TGTGCCAGCAGCACCGGGACAGTGAGGGGGACTAATGAAAAACTGTTTTTT,CASSTGTVRGTNEKLFF
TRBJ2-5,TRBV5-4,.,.,TGTGCCAGCAGCTTGGCCGGGATCCAAGAGACCCAGTACTTC,CASSLAGIQETQYF
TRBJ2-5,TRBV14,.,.,TGTGCCAGCAGCCAAGCGGAGACTAGAGGGAAGACCCAGTACTTC,CASSQAETRGKTQYF
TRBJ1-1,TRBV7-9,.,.,TGTGCCAGCAGCCAGAACACTGAAGCTTTCTTT,CASSQNTEAFF
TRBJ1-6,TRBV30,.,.,TGTGCCTGGAGTGTAGGGGCCGGTAATTCACCCCTCCACTTT,CAWSVGAGNSPLHF
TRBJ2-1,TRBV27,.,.,TGTGCCAGCAGTTTTCCAGGGCCCTACAATGAGCAGTTCTTC,CASSFPGPYNEQFF
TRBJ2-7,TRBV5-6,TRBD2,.,TGTGCCAGCAGCACGGGACTAGCGGAAGATTACGAGCAGTACTTC,CASSTGLAEDYEQYF
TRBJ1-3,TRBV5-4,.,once,TGTGCCAGCAGCCCGGACGTCCGAACTGGAAACACCATATATTTT,CASSPDVRTGNTIYF
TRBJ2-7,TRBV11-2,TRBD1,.,TGTGCCAGCAGCTTCGGACCGGGACAGGGGTTCCACGAGCAGTACTTC,CASSFGPGQGFHEQYF
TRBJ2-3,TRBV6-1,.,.,TGTGCCAGCAGTGAAGCGCCGGGCAGGGAGGACACAGATACGCAGTATTTT,CASSEAPGREDTDTQYF
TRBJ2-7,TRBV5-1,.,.,TGCGCCAGCAGCTTGGCAGGGTTCGGCTACGAGCAGTACTTC,CASSLAGFGYEQYF